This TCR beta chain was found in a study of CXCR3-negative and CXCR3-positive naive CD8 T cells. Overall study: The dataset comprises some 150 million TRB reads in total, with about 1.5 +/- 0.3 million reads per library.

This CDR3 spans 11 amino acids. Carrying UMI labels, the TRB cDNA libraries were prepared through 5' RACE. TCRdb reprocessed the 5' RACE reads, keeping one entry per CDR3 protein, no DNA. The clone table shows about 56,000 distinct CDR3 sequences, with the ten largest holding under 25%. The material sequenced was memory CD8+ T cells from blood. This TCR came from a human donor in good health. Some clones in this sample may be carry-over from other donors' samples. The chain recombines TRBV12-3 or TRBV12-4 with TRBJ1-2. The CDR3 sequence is CASTSGYGYTF.